A selection of T cell receptor beta chains follows, all from one sample in a study of T cells after yellow fever vaccination. TCRdb reprocessed the 5' RACE reads via MiXCR and lists one record per CDR3 protein. The top ten clones hold over 12% of a sample with about 360,000 distinct CDR3 sequences, over 5% of them seen once. The starting material was PBMCs, obtained 5 days after the yellow fever booster vaccination. The receptors originated from a man aged 25 to 40 who received the YFV17D yellow fever vaccine. Both conserved end residues are part of each CDR3. D genes are given only for firm matches. Expanded clones are given a class, and other clones once, few, many or no size at all.

>TRBJ2-4|TRBV7-3|few|TRBD1
CASSSGTGQNIQYF
TGTGCCAGCAGCTCCGGGACAGGGCAAAACATTCAGTACTTC
>TRBJ2-1|TRBV9|NA|NA
CASSAGDLINEQFF
TGTGCCAGCAGCGCGGGGGACTTGATTAATGAGCAGTTCTTC
>TRBJ2-1|TRBV4-2|few|NA
CASSQDRTGNNEQFF
TGTGCCAGCAGCCAAGACCGTACAGGGAACAATGAGCAGTTCTTC
>TRBJ2-3|TRBV7-2|few|NA
CASSLDPGEDTQYF
TGTGCCAGCAGCTTAGATCCGGGGGAAGATACGCAGTATTTT
>TRBJ2-1|TRBV10-3|few|TRBD2
CASRSSGVSYNEQFF
TGTGCCAGCCGATCTAGCGGTGTCTCCTACAATGAGCAGTTCTTC
>TRBJ2-2|TRBV7-2|many|NA
CASTNPIHTGELFF
TGTGCCAGCACCAACCCTATACACACCGGGGAGCTGTTTTTT
>TRBJ2-7|TRBV15|many|NA
CATSRDSGTGSYEQYF
TGTGCCACCAGCAGAGATTCGGGTACAGGCTCCTACGAGCAGTACTTC
>TRBJ2-1|TRBV5-1|many|NA
CASSLTPDMINEQFF
TGCGCCAGCAGCCTCACCCCGGACATGATCAATGAGCAGTTCTTC
>TRBJ2-1|TRBV20-1|few|TRBD2
CSARGIILAGGPLNEQFF
TGCAGTGCTAGAGGGATCATCCTAGCGGGAGGACCCCTGAATGAGCAGTTCTTC
>TRBJ2-3|TRBV27|NA|NA
CASSPWASTDTQYF
TGTGCCAGCAGCCCTTGGGCCTCGACAGATACGCAGTATTTT
>TRBJ2-7|TRBV7-2|NA|NA
CASSVPGPTYEQYF
TGTGCCAGCAGCGTCCCGGGCCCTACCTACGAGCAGTACTTC
>TRBJ2-1|TRBV20-1|many|NA
CSARAPLGQTPYNEQFF
TGCAGTGCTAGAGCTCCCCTAGGACAGACCCCCTACAATGAGCAGTTCTTC
>TRBJ2-7|TRBV30|many|TRBD1
CAWSVRWTGFRGDYEQYF
TGTGCCTGGAGTGTACGGTGGACAGGCTTCAGAGGAGACTACGAGCAGTACTTC
>TRBJ2-1|TRBV7-2|few|NA
CASSFQVSSYNEQFF
TGTGCCAGCAGCTTCCAGGTGAGCTCCTACAATGAGCAGTTCTTC
>TRBJ2-7|TRBV6-2/TRBV6-3|many|NA
CASSYLGVYSYEQYF
TGTGCCAGCAGTTACTTGGGGGTCTACTCCTACGAGCAGTACTTC
>TRBJ2-1|TRBV3-1|NA|TRBD1
CASSLRGYYNEQFF
TGTGCCAGCAGCCTCAGGGGGTACTACAATGAGCAGTTCTTC
>TRBJ2-5|TRBV20-1|few|TRBD1
CSARPGGGTGEETQYF
TGCAGTGCTAGACCCGGGGGGGGGACAGGGGAAGAGACCCAGTACTTC
>TRBJ2-1|TRBV19|NA|NA
CASSIGAGLGSYNEQFF
TGTGCCAGTAGTATTGGGGCGGGGCTAGGCTCCTACAATGAGCAGTTCTTC
>TRBJ2-1|TRBV7-9|NA|NA
CASSGNSWLTDNEQFF
TGTGCCAGCAGTGGGAACTCCTGGTTAACCGACAATGAGCAGTTCTTC
>TRBJ1-2|TRBV12-3/TRBV12-4|NA|NA
CASSTWGSNYGYTF
TGTGCCAGCTCCACCTGGGGATCTAACTATGGCTACACCTTC
>TRBJ2-1|TRBV20-1|many|NA
CSARDEANYYNEQFF
TGCAGTGCTAGAGACGAAGCGAACTATTACAATGAGCAGTTCTTC
>TRBJ2-7|TRBV9|many|TRBD2
CASSNWGAGDEQYF
TGTGCCAGCAGCAATTGGGGAGCGGGGGACGAGCAGTACTTC
>TRBJ2-6|TRBV5-1|many|NA
CASSSLASSGANVLTF
TGCGCCAGCAGCAGCCTAGCTAGCTCTGGGGCCAACGTCCTGACTTTC
>TRBJ2-3|TRBV6-2/TRBV6-3|NA|NA
CASAKHRVDTDTQYF
TGTGCCAGCGCGAAACACAGGGTCGACACAGATACGCAGTATTTT
>TRBJ2-3|TRBV27|NA|NA
CASQRQDSDTQYF
TGTGCCAGCCAACGACAGGATTCAGATACGCAGTATTTT
>TRBJ2-7|TRBV5-1|many|NA
CASSFGVSYEQYF
TGCGCCAGCAGCTTCGGGGTCTCCTACGAGCAGTACTTC
>TRBJ1-5|TRBV7-2|NA|NA
CASRDLYSNQPQHF
TGTGCCAGCCGGGACCTCTATAGCAATCAGCCCCAGCATTTT
>TRBJ2-7|TRBV12-3/TRBV12-4|few|NA
CASSRGNEQYF
TGTGCCAGCAGTCGTGGAAACGAGCAGTACTTC
>TRBJ1-1|TRBV30|NA|NA
CAWSEASVAFF
TGTGCCTGGAGTGAGGCGTCTGTGGCTTTCTTT
>TRBJ2-7|TRBV7-2|NA|NA
CASSLARGLQVESSYEQYF
TGTGCCAGCAGCTTAGCCAGGGGATTACAGGTTGAGAGCTCCTACGAGCAGTACTTC
>TRBJ2-3|TRBV10-1|few|NA
CASSESTGQHLYTDTQYF
TGCGCCAGCAGTGAGTCGACCGGACAGCACCTTTACACAGATACGCAGTATTTT
>TRBJ2-3|TRBV20-1|few|TRBD2
CSAPDPATSGRGTQYF
TGCAGTGCTCCGGACCCGGCGACTAGCGGGAGGGGTACGCAGTATTTT
>TRBJ1-1|TRBV19|NA|NA
CASTRRRNGVHEAFF
TGTGCCAGTACCCGAAGAAGGAATGGGGTCCATGAAGCTTTCTTT
>TRBJ2-6|TRBV12-3/TRBV12-4|NA|NA
CASSSGLVSGANVLTF
TGTGCCAGCAGTAGCGGGCTGGTCTCTGGGGCCAACGTCCTGACTTTC
>TRBJ2-3|TRBV4-2|NA|NA
CASSQDLISGLSTDTQYF
TGTGCCAGCAGCCAAGACCTAATTAGCGGACTCAGCACAGATACGCAGTATTTT
>TRBJ2-7|TRBV12-3/TRBV12-4|many|NA
CASRSDTYEQYF
TGTGCCAGCAGGTCGGACACGTACGAGCAGTACTTC
>TRBJ2-5|TRBV7-6|few|NA
CASSLAEARLRETQYF
TGTGCCAGCAGCTTAGCGGAGGCGAGGTTACGGGAGACCCAGTACTTC
>TRBJ1-1|TRBV27|few|NA
CASSPGGGVEAFF
TGTGCCAGCAGCCCCGGAGGGGGGGTGGAAGCTTTCTTT
>TRBJ1-2|TRBV7-2|NA|NA
CASSEGSYYGYTF
TGTGCCAGCAGCGAAGGCAGTTACTATGGCTACACCTTC
>TRBJ2-7|TRBV20-1|many|NA
CSANKGTRFEQYF
TGCAGTGCTAATAAGGGGACACGTTTCGAGCAGTACTTC
>TRBJ1-5|TRBV12-5|many|NA
CASGLGGVGQPQHF
TGTGCTAGTGGTTTAGGAGGGGTCGGTCAGCCCCAGCATTTT